This note documents a single T cell receptor (beta chain) sequence. This entry comes from a study of control samples from healthy donors and cancer patients. V dropped 5 bases and J dropped 5 bases, with 18 bases sitting between them. This CDR3 has 15 residues. The germline CDR1 and CDR2 sequences are SGHNT and YENEEA. Produced via immunoSEQ multiplex PCR; TCRdb's table is partial and in-frame only. The sample contains some 110,000 clones, around 82% of which appear only once. The chain is built from TRBV11-3 and TRBJ2-5; possibly TRBD2 for D (7 bases). This sequence originates from a woman between 45 and 65 years old in good health. Sequencing used blood. The CDR3 loop is CASSGRGGGLETQYF. CDR3 nucleotide sequence: TGTGCCAGCAGCGGCAGGGGAGGGGGTCTCGAGACCCAGTACTTC.